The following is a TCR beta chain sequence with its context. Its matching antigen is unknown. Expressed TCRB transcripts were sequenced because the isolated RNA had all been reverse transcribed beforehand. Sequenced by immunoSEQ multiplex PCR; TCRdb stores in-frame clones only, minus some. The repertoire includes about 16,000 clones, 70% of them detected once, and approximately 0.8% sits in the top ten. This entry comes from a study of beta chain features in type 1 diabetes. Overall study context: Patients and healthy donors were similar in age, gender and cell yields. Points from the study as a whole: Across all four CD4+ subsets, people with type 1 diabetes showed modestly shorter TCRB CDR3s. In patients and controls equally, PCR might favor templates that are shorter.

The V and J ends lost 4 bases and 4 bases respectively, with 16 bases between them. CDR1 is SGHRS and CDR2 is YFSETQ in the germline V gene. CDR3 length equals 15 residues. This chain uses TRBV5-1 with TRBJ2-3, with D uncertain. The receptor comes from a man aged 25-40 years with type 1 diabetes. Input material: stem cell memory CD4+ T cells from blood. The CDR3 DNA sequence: TGCGCCAGCAGCCTTGACACGCTGGGCGCAGATACGCAGTATTTT. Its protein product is CASSLDTLGADTQYF. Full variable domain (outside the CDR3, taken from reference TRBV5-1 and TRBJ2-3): KAGVTQTPRYLIKTRGQQVTLSCSPISGHRSVSWYQQTPGQGLQFLFEYFSETQRNKGNFPGRFSGRQFSNSRSEMNVSTLELGDSALYLCASSLDTLGADTQYFGPGTRLTVL.